This T cell receptor (beta chain) was captured by sequencing in a study of low-dose radiotherapy and immunotherapy resistance in tumors. V trimming: 6 bases; J trimming: 6 bases; junction bases outside the gene matches: 12. The CDR3 spans 16 residues. Germline values: CDR1 LNHDA, CDR2 SQIVND (reference sequence). TRAV- and TRBV-specific primers primed first-strand cDNA, covering alpha and beta chains. Both a constant-region primer and a V-primer adapter served to amplify TCRs across 15 to 20 PCR cycles. Via MiXCR, TCRdb re-called the reads, giving one row per CDR3 protein. The sample lists 60,000 to 90,000 distinct CDR3 sequences, roughly 31% occurring once. Notes on this clonotype: A read error is possible here, since a much larger clone lies one base away.

The time point is: before trial treatment. Donors were dosed with nivolumab and ipilimumab; they also received aspirin, low-dose cyclophosphamide and low-dose radiotherapy. This receptor was identified in a female donor with ovarian cancer. V and J are TRBV19 and TRBJ2-1, with 9 bases identical to TRBD2. The sample in question was PBMCs, obtained before treatment. CDR3 loop: CASRPTGTSTPNEQFF. The CDR3 DNA reads as TGTGCCAGTAGGCCGACCGGGACTAGCACTCCCAATGAGCAGTTCTTC. Combining the CDR3 with reference TRBV19 and TRBJ2-1 gives the whole variable domain DGGITQSPKYLFRKEGQNVTLSCEQNLNHDAMYWYRQDPGQGLRLIYYSQIVNDFQKGDIAEGYSVSREKKESFPLTVTSAQKNPTAFYLCASRPTGTSTPNEQFFGPGTRLTVL.